Listed below are T cell receptor beta chains from one sample, sequenced in a study of response to subunit inactivated influenza vaccine. Using its own MiXCR run on the RT-PCR reads, TCRdb lists one record per CDR3 protein. This table has fewer than 700,000 distinct CDR3 sequences, 10% to 15% appearing once. Source: PBMCs from blood, taken 45 days after vaccination. All receptors come from a man aged 45-65 years who received an inactivated influenza vaccine. CDR3s include the opening cysteine and the closing phenylalanine or tryptophan. Clone sizes are given selectively: once, few, many, or a class where the clone is expanded.

CDR3 | J | size | V
CASSQDPRESGNQPQHF | TRBJ1-5 | . | TRBV4-2
CASSLAGVAYEQYF | TRBJ2-7 | many | TRBV5-6
CASSLGTEAFF | TRBJ1-1 | many | TRBV5-6
CSVRTGTGVYGELFF | TRBJ2-2 | . | TRBV29-1
CSARVSGTEQFF | TRBJ2-1 | many | TRBV20-1
CASSSAEAGAYTGELFF | TRBJ2-2 | . | TRBV7-3
CASSRRDAETQYF | TRBJ2-5 | many | TRBV6-1
CAWNRENSPLHF | TRBJ1-6 | few | TRBV30
CASSQDEGTGGETQYF | TRBJ2-5 | few | TRBV4-3
CASSLTQGDSNQPQHF | TRBJ1-5 | . | TRBV18
CASSFDRGSSYEQYF | TRBJ2-7 | few | TRBV7-2
CASSQEEGDYNEQFF | TRBJ2-1 | few | TRBV4-3
CSAPLKNEQFF | TRBJ2-1 | few | TRBV20-1
CASSWGLASYEQYF | TRBJ2-7 | many | TRBV7-2
CATSLDGEQYF | TRBJ2-7 | . | TRBV24-1
CASSSRQGQYF | TRBJ2-4 | few | TRBV12-3/TRBV12-4
CSASGTEDQPQHF | TRBJ1-5 | many | TRBV29-1
CAWSKRRYTQYF | TRBJ2-3 | few | TRBV30
CASSPVAGGLETQYF | TRBJ2-5 | few | TRBV7-3
CASSTTPTSGFYNEQFF | TRBJ2-1 | few | TRBV7-3
CASSFTGGVSQFF | TRBJ2-1 | few | TRBV12-3/TRBV12-4
CASSSRRSSVDTGELFF | TRBJ2-2 | . | TRBV12-3/TRBV12-4